This record looks at one TCR beta chain sequence and its context. In the original processing: The assay estimated nucleated cells by amplifying reference gene primers. Only in-frame clones appear in the TCRdb table, and some are missing; sequencing was by immunoSEQ multiplex PCR. V and J calls plus clone size are reproduced from that table; the DNA served to infer D and trimming. The sample yields about 260,000 clones, 70% to 90% seen once. The data originate from a study of blood T cell repertoires in COVID-19. Study as a whole: Sample material is recorded as cDNA or gDNA derived from T cells, B-cell-depleted T cells, or PBMCs.

In Seattle, patients joined the study during active infection and were tracked longitudinally. The ends were cut back, 0 bases at V and 4 bases at J, with 9 bases in the middle. The CDR3 covers 14 residues. Germline-derived CDR1 and CDR2 are LGHDT and YNNKEL (reference sequence). This chain connects TRBV3-1 (or the pseudogene TRBV3-2) to TRBJ1-1; unclear D gene. Sequences were obtained from peripheral blood. The clonotype was recovered from a woman aged 55-75 years with COVID-19, enrolled during active disease. The CDR3 coding sequence is TGTGCCAGCAGCCAAGATAGTCGTTGCACTGAAGCTTTCTTT. Translating gives CASSQDSRCTEAFF.